This paragraph covers one T cell receptor (beta chain) sequence. Its antigen remains unknown. The table came from immunoSEQ multiplex PCR; TCRdb's copy has only in-frame clones and leaves some out. The sample lists 80,000 to 100,000 clones, roughly nine tenths seen once, with about 0.18% in the top ten. The record originates from a study of graft-versus-host responses after intestinal transplantation. Overall study results and limits: With peak circulating GvH clone levels came an association with early post-transplant HvG declines. GvH clones surfaced in recipient marrow, some emerging earlier in ileum or blood.

The CDR3 length is 14 residues. CDR1 is MDHEN and CDR2 is SYDVKM in the germline V gene. With 5 bases clipped from V and 2 bases from J, the junction kept 3 bases outside the gene matches. The TCR comes from a human donor who was the organ donor for an intestinal transplant. Source: unstimulated CD4+ T cells sorted from spleen or lymph node cells, taken before transplant. The V gene is TRBV28, the J gene TRBJ2-5; 9 bases are a match to TRBD2. DNA of the CDR3: TGTGCCAGCAGTCGCCTAGCGGGACAAGAGACCCAGTACTTC. This encodes CASSRLAGQETQYF.